Presented here are 22 T cell receptor beta chains from one specimen sequenced in a study of T cell repertoires in cytomegalovirus infection. Each CDR3 protein gets one entry after TCRdb re-called the reads with MiXCR. The sample contains 150,000 to 200,000 distinct CDR3 sequences, about 30% of which appear only once. Sequencing used PBMCs. These receptors originate from a human donor in good health (CMV status not recorded). Some clones in this sample may be carry-over from other donors' samples.

This clonotype was detected many times. This rearrangement joins TRBV11-2 to TRBJ2-5, with D possibly TRBD1 on 5 matching bases. Germline V lookup: CDR1 SGHAT, CDR2 FQNNGV. V gave up 5 bases and J gave up 4 bases, with 8 bases separating them. The CDR3 contains 12 residues. Here the CDR3 DNA reads TGTGCCAGCAGCCCAGGGTTAGAGACCCAGTACTTC. It codes for CASSPGLETQYF.

V usage is TRBV27 and J usage is TRBJ1-2; 10 nucleotides line up with TRBD1. V gave up 5 bases and J gave up 8 bases; unmatched junction bases: 11. This CDR3 spans 15 amino acids. Germline CDR1 MNHEY, CDR2 SMNVEV (reference sequence). CDR3 in amino acids: CASSKEWGTGEGYTF. The CDR3 nucleotides read TGTGCCAGCAGTAAAGAGTGGGGGACAGGGGAAGGCTACACCTTC.

This clonotype was observed a handful of times. This sequence joins TRBV29-1 and TRBJ2-5; D is possibly TRBD1 (5 bases). The CDR3 runs 15 residues. Germline CDR1 is SQVTM and CDR2 is ANQGSEA. The V and J ends lost 2 bases and 4 bases respectively, with 17 bases between them. The DNA for the CDR3 is TGCAGCGTTGAAACGGGCGCAGGGTCCCGAGAGACCCAGTACTTC. Its protein is CSVETGAGSRETQYF. The full variable domain, with the rest looked up from reference TRBV29-1 and TRBJ2-5, is SAVISQKPSRDICQRGTSLTIQCQVDSQVTMMFWYRQQPGQSLTLIATANQGSEATYESGFVIDKFPISRPNLTFSTLTVSNMSPEDSSIYLCSVETGAGSRETQYFGPGTRLLVL.

There are a few counts of this clonotype. The genes are TRBV7-9 and TRBJ2-6; D uncertain. With 4 bases removed from V and 0 bases from J, the gap between germline ends came to 13 bases. Germline V CDR1 and CDR2: SEHNR, FQNEAQ (reference sequence). The CDR3 sequence is 17 residues long. CDR3 in amino acids: CASSSGVPYSGANVLTF. CDR3 DNA: TGTGCCAGCAGCTCTGGGGTACCCTACTCTGGGGCCAACGTCCTGACTTTC.

This clonotype occurred many times. The gene calls are TRBV7-2 and TRBJ2-2; D call uncertain. V was shortened by 6 bases and J by 3 bases, with 11 bases between the two germline ends. Germline loops: CDR1 SGHTA, CDR2 FQGNSA. CDR3 length equals 14 residues. The CDR3 sequence: CASSPQWDTGELFF. CDR3 DNA: TGTGCCAGCAGTCCTCAGTGGGACACCGGGGAGCTGTTTTTT. The full variable domain, with the rest looked up from reference TRBV7-2 and TRBJ2-2, is GAGVSQSPSNKVTEKGKDVELRCDPISGHTALYWYRQSLGQGLEFLIYFQGNSAPDKSGLPSDRFSAERTGGSVSTLTIQRTQQEDSAVYLCASSPQWDTGELFFGEGSRLTVL.

The CDR3 nucleotides are TGTGCCAGCAGCTTCTCCCTGGCCGGGACAGGATCGGCCTACGAGCAGTACTTC. Its protein product is CASSFSLAGTGSAYEQYF. The V gene is TRBV7-3, the J gene TRBJ2-7; TRBD1 matches at 8 bases. V gave up 3 bases and J gave up 2 bases; unmatched junction bases: 15. Germline V gene sequence: CDR1 SGHTA, CDR2 FQGTGA. The CDR3 consists of 18 residues.

V and J are TRBV19 and TRBJ1-5; no reliable D call. Germline CDR1 LNHDA, CDR2 SQIVND (reference sequence). Trimming took 4 bases from V and 9 from J, leaving 16 bases between them. The CDR3 loop spans 14 amino acids. CDR3 DNA: TGTGCCAGTAGTAGCCGACAAGGCGATGGGCCCCAGCATTTT. It yields the protein CASSSRQGDGPQHF.

This clonotype showed up many times. The V and J genes are TRBV7-2 and TRBJ1-1, with D possibly matching TRBD1 (5 bases). This CDR3 region has 16 residues. V lost 1 base and J lost 1, with 13 bases in between. Germline lookup yields CDR1 SGHTA and CDR2 FQGNSA. The CDR3 DNA follows: TGTGCCAGCAGCTTAGAGAGCACAACAGGGAACACTGAAGCTTTCTTT. Its protein is CASSLESTTGNTEAFF.

The V call is TRBV20-1, the J call TRBJ2-5, with TRBD2 identical over 11 bases. Germline CDR1 and CDR2: DFQATT and SNEGSKA (reference sequence). The CDR3 contains 15 residues. V trimming: 3 bases; J trimming: 4 bases; junction bases outside the gene matches: 7. CDR3 protein: CSARALAGGRETQYF. The CDR3 DNA is TGCAGTGCTAGGGCGTTAGCGGGGGGGCGAGAGACCCAGTACTTC.

The chain joins TRBV7-2 to TRBJ2-5, with D hard to call. Trimming pared 3 bases from V and 0 bases from J, leaving 2 bases between. Germline lookup yields CDR1 SGHTA and CDR2 FQGNSA. This CDR3 has 12 amino acids. This CDR3 reads CASSLYQETQYF. CDR3 nucleotides: TGTGCCAGCAGCTTGTACCAAGAGACCCAGTACTTC. The whole variable domain, filled in from reference TRBV7-2 and TRBJ2-5, reads GAGVSQSPSNKVTEKGKDVELRCDPISGHTALYWYRQSLGQGLEFLIYFQGNSAPDKSGLPSDRFSAERTGGSVSTLTIQRTQQEDSAVYLCASSLYQETQYFGPGTRLLVL.

In this sample, this clonotype turned up many times. The rearrangement joins TRBV7-8 to TRBJ2-3, with D hard to call. From germline, CDR1 is SGHVS and CDR2 FQNEAQ. This CDR3 is built from 12 residues. Deletions cut 3 bases from V and 6 bases from J, with 7 bases between. CDR3 in amino acids: CASSFPADTQYF. CDR3 nucleotide sequence: TGTGCCAGCAGCTTCCCGGCGGATACGCAGTATTTT.

Ten or more counts support this clonotype. The chain uses TRBV7-3 and TRBJ2-2, with TRBD2 as a possible D gene (7 bases). The V end lost 3 bases, the J end lost 4 bases, and 15 bases lay between the germline ends. This CDR3 is built from 16 residues. Germline values: CDR1 SGHTA, CDR2 FQGTGA. As DNA, the CDR3 is TGTGCCAGCAGCTTGCAAGGCGGGGGCGGCACCGGGGAGCTGTTTTTT. It is translated as CASSLQGGGGTGELFF.

This clonotype was observed at least ten times. The CDR3: CASSLASSPTDTQYF. The CDR3, as DNA: TGTGCCAGCAGCTTAGCCTCCAGTCCCACAGATACGCAGTATTTT. The chain carries TRBV7-2 and TRBJ2-3; D gene uncertain. Between the trimmed V and J ends, which lost 0 bases and 2 bases, there was a span of 9 bases. The CDR3 consists of 15 residues. Per germline, CDR1 SGHTA and CDR2 FQGNSA. The full variable domain, rest sourced from reference TRBV7-2 and TRBJ2-3, is GAGVSQSPSNKVTEKGKDVELRCDPISGHTALYWYRQSLGQGLEFLIYFQGNSAPDKSGLPSDRFSAERTGGSVSTLTIQRTQQEDSAVYLCASSLASSPTDTQYFGPGTRLTVL.

This clonotype was seen a handful of times. One end of the junction does not line up with germline, which may come from a read error. The chain is built from TRBV12-5 and TRBJ1-5; D unclear. The germline V gene has CDR1 LGHNT and CDR2 FRNRAP. The CDR3 extends over 12 amino acids. The CDR3 DNA reads as TGTGCTAGTGGTTTGGTACATTCCCCACCTTTTTTT. Amino acid sequence: CASGLVHSPPFF.

This chain uses TRBV5-1 with TRBJ1-2, with 7 bases fitting TRBD1. Germline CDR1 reads SGHRS; CDR2 reads YFSETQ. V dropped 4 bases and J dropped 8; count of bases not matched to a gene: 8. This CDR3 is 13 amino acids long. The CDR3 coding sequence is TGCGCCAGCAGCCCGACAGGGACGGGAGGCTACACCTTC. This sequence encodes CASSPTGTGGYTF.

The genes are TRBV6-2 or TRBV6-3 and TRBJ1-1, with 8 bases fitting TRBD1. Looked up from germline, CDR1 is MNHEY and CDR2 is SVGEGT. Unmatched junction bases numbered 13, after V lost 5 bases and J lost 5 bases. CDR3 length equals 16 residues. CDR3 nucleotides: TGTGCCAGCAGTCCGTCTTTGGACAGGGCTGGAACTGAAGCTTTCTTT. It is translated as CASSPSLDRAGTEAFF.

V usage is TRBV20-1 and J usage is TRBJ1-5, with 7 positions matching TRBD1. Looked up from germline, CDR1 is DFQATT and CDR2 is SNEGSKA (reference sequence). Trimming cost V 4 bases and J 9 bases; bases outside gene matches: 9. The CDR3 is made up of 13 amino acids. CDR3 loop: CSAMYRGPGPQHF. CDR3 nucleotides: TGCAGTGCTATGTACAGGGGCCCAGGGCCCCAGCATTTT.

The chain combines TRBV20-1 with TRBJ2-7, with D unclear. The CDR3 runs 12 residues. Trimming stripped 3 bases from V and 3 bases from J, with 9 bases between. Germline V CDR1 and CDR2: DFQATT, SNEGSKA (reference sequence). The CDR3 reads CSASSGLYEQYF. The CDR3 DNA sequence: TGCAGTGCTAGTTCCGGTCTCTACGAGCAGTACTTC.

This clonotype was recorded at least ten times. This sequence joins TRBV20-1 and TRBJ1-1, with 8 bases aligning to TRBD1. CDR3 length: 15 residues. V lost 3 bases to trimming and J lost 4 bases; unmatched junction nucleotides: 10. The germline V gene encodes CDR1 DFQATT and CDR2 SNEGSKA (reference sequence). The CDR3 region has the DNA TGCAGTGCTAGTACCCAGGGGGCGCGGAGCACTGAAGCTTTCTTT. This translates into CSASTQGARSTEAFF.

This clonotype was seen a few times. The CDR3 DNA reads TGTGCCATCAGTGGGGGACGGCGATTCTCTGGAAACACCATATATTTT. Translation gives CAISGGRRFSGNTIYF. The chain recombines TRBV10-3 with TRBJ1-3; TRBD1 is a possible D gene (5 bases). CDR1 ENHRY and CDR2 SYGVKD come from the germline V gene. V was cut by 4 bases and J by 0 bases, with 13 bases left in between. The CDR3 contains 16 residues.

The CDR3 sequence is CASSGETGVMNTEAFF. CDR3 nucleotide sequence: TGTGCCAGCAGTGGGGAGACAGGGGTGATGAACACTGAAGCTTTCTTT. The chain carries TRBV25-1 and TRBJ1-1, with TRBD1 matching over 8 bases. Germline loops: CDR1 MGHDK, CDR2 SYGVNS. The CDR3 sequence is 16 residues long. The V segment lost 4 bases and the J segment 0 bases; nucleotides outside the gene matches: 7.

CDR3 nucleotide sequence: TGCAGCGTCTCCATGAACACTGAAGCTTTCTTT. This codes for CSVSMNTEAFF. The chain links TRBV29-1 to TRBJ1-1; D is undetermined. CDR1 and CDR2 from the germline V gene are SQVTM and ANQGSEA. With 6 bases removed from V and 0 bases from J, the gap between germline ends came to 5 bases. The CDR3 runs 11 residues.